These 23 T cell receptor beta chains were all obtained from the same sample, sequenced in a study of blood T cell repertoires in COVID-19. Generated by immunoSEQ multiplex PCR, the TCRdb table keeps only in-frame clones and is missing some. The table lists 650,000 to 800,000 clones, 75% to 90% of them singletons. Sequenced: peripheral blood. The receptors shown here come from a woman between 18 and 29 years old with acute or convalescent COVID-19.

This CDR3 reads CASSKKPPAGRWHQPQHF. CDR3 in DNA: TGTGCCAGCAGCAAAAAACCCCCGGCAGGGAGGTGGCATCAGCCCCAGCATTTT. The chain has TRBV21-1 and TRBJ1-5. TRBV21-1 is reported as a pseudogene. There are 18 residues in the CDR3.

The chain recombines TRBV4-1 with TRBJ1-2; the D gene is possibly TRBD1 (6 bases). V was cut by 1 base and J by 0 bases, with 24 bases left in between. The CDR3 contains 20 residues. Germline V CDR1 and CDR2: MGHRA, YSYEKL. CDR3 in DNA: TGCGCCAGCAGCCAAGGGGACACGAGCATCACCCCATCAGCTAACTATGGCTACACCTTC. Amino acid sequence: CASSQGDTSITPSANYGYTF.

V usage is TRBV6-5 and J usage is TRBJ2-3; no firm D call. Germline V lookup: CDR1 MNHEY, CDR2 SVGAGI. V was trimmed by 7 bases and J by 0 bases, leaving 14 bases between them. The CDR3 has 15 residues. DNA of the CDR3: TGTGCCAGCAACGCAATGGCTTTTAGCACAGATACGCAGTATTTT. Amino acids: CASNAMAFSTDTQYF.

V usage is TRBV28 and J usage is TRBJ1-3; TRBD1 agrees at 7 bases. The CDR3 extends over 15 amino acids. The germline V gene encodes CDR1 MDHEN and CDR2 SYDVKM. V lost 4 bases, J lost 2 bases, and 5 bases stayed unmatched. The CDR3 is CASSSTGDAGNTIYF. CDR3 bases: TGTGCCAGCAGTTCTACAGGGGACGCTGGAAACACCATATATTTT. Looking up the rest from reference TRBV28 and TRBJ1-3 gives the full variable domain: DVKVTQSSRYLVKRTGEKVFLECVQDMDHENMFWYRQDPGLGLRLIYFSYDVKMKEKGDIPEGYSVSREKKERFSLILESASTNQTSMYLCASSSTGDAGNTIYFGEGSWLTVV.

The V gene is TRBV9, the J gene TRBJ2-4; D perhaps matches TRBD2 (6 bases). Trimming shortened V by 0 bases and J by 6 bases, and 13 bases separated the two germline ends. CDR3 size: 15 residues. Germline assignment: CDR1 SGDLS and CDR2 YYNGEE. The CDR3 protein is CASSVGGDLRNIQYF. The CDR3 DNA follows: TGTGCCAGCAGCGTAGGGGGGGACCTCCGAAACATTCAGTACTTC.

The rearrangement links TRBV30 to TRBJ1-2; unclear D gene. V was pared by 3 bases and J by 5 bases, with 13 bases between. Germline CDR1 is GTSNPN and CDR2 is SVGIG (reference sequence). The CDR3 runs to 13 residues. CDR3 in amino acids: CAWRPSRDYGYTF. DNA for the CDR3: TGTGCCTGGAGGCCCAGCCGGGATTATGGCTACACCTTC.

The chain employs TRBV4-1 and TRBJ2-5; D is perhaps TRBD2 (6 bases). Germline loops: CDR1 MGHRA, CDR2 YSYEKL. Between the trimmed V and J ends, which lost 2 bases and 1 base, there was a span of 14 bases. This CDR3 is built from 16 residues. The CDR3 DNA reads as TGCGCCAGCAGCCAACCCCCCGCGGGGCCCCAAGAGACCCAGTACTTC. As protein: CASSQPPAGPQETQYF.

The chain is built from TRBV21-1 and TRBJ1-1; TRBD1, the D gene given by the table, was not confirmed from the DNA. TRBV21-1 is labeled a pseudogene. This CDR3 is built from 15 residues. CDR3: CASSNPDTINTEAFF. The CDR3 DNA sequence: TGTGCCAGCAGCAACCCAGACACCATTAACACTGAAGCTTTCTTT.

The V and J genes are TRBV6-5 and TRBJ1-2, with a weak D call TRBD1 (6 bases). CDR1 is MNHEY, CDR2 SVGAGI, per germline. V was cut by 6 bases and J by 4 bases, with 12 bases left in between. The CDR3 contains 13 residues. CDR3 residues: CASRGRGFYGYTF. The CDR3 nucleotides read TGTGCCAGCAGGGGCAGGGGCTTCTATGGCTACACCTTC.

The CDR3 nucleotides read TGTGCCAGCAGTCCGTGGACAGGGAACGAGCAGTACTTC. Translating it yields CASSPWTGNEQYF. V usage is TRBV28 and J usage is TRBJ2-7; 8 nucleotides agree with TRBD1. The ends lost 5 bases at V and 5 bases at J; junction bases unmatched: 5. Germline CDR1 is MDHEN and CDR2 is SYDVKM. The CDR3 loop spans 13 amino acids. The full variable domain, rest sourced from reference TRBV28 and TRBJ2-7, is DVKVTQSSRYLVKRTGEKVFLECVQDMDHENMFWYRQDPGLGLRLIYFSYDVKMKEKGDIPEGYSVSREKKERFSLILESASTNQTSMYLCASSPWTGNEQYFGPGTRLTVT.

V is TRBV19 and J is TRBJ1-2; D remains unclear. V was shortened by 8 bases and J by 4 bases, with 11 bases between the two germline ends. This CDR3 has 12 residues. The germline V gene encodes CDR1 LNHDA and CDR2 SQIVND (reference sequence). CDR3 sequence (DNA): TGTGCCAGTTTCCGGGGTGGCTATGGCTACACCTTC. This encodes CASFRGGYGYTF.

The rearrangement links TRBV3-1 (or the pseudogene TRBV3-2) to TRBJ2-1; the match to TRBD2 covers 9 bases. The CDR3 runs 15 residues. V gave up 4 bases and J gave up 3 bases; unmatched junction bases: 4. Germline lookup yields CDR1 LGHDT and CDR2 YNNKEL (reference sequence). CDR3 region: CASSLAGARYNEQFF. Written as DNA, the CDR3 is TGTGCCAGCAGCCTAGCGGGGGCCCGCTACAATGAGCAGTTCTTC.

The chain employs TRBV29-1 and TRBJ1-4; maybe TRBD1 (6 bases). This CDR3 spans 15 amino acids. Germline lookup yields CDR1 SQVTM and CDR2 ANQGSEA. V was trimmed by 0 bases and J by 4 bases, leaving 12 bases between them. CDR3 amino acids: CSVEDAAGVNEKLFF. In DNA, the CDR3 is TGCAGCGTTGAAGATGCGGCAGGGGTTAATGAAAAACTGTTTTTT.

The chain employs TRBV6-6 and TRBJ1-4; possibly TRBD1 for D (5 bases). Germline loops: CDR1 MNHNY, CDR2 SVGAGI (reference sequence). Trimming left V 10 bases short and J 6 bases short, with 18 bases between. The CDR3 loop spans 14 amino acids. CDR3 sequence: CAIGSQGSHEKLFF. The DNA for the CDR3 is TGTGCCATCGGGAGCCAGGGATCCCATGAAAAACTGTTTTTT.

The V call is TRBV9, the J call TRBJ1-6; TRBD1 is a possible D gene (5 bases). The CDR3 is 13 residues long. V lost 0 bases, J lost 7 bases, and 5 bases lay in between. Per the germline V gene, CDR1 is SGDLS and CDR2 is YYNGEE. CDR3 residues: CASSVEGNSPLHF. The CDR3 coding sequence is TGTGCCAGCAGCGTAGAGGGGAATTCACCCCTCCACTTT.

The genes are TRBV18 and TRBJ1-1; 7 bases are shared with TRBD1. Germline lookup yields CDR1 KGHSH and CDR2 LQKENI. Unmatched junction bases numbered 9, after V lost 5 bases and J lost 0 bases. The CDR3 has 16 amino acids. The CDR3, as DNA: TGTGCCAGCTCAAGACCGGGACAGAAGATGAACACTGAAGCTTTCTTT. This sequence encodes CASSRPGQKMNTEAFF.

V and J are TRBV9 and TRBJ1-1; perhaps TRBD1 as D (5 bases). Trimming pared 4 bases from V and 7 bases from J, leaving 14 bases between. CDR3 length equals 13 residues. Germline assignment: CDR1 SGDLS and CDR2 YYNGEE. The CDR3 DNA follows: TGTGCCAGCAGCTCTCGGGACTCTCTTGAAGCTTTCTTT. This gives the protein CASSSRDSLEAFF. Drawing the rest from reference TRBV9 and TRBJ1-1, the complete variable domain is DSGVTQTPKHLITATGQRVTLRCSPRSGDLSVYWYQQSLDQGLQFLIQYYNGEERAKGNILERFSAQQFPDLHSELNLSSLELGDSALYFCASSSRDSLEAFFGQGTRLTVV.

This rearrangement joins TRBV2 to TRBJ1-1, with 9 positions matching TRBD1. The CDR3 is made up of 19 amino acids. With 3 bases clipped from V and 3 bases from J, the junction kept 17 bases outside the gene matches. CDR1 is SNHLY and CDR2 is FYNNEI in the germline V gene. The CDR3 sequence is CASSDDWDRVWGVDTEAFF. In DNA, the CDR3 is TGTGCCAGCAGTGACGATTGGGACAGGGTATGGGGGGTTGACACTGAAGCTTTCTTT.

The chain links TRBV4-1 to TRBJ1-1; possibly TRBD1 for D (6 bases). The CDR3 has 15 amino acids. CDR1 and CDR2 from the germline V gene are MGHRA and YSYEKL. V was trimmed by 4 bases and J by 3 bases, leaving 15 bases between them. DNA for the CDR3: TGCGCCAGCAGCCCGTCAGGGGTGGCGGACACTGAAGCTTTCTTT. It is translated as CASSPSGVADTEAFF.

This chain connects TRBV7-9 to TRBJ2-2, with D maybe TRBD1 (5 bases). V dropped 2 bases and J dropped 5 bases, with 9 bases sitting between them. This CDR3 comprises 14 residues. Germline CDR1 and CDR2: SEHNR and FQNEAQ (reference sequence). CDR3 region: CASSLRAGTGELFF. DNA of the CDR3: TGTGCCAGCAGCTTAAGGGCAGGGACCGGGGAGCTGTTTTTT.

CDR3 nucleotides: TGTGCCTGGAGCCTACCGGGGAATCAGCCCCAGCATTTT. It specifies CAWSLPGNQPQHF. This chain joins TRBV30 and TRBJ1-5; D is unclear. Deletions cut 3 bases from V and 4 bases from J, with 10 bases between. The length of the CDR3 is 13 residues. Germline V gene lookup returns CDR1 GTSNPN and CDR2 SVGIG (reference sequence).

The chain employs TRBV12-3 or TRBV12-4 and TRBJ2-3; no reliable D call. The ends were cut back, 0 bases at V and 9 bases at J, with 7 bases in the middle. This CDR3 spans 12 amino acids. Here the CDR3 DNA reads TGTGCCAGCAGTTTAGCTCCCCTCACGCAGTATTTT. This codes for CASSLAPLTQYF.

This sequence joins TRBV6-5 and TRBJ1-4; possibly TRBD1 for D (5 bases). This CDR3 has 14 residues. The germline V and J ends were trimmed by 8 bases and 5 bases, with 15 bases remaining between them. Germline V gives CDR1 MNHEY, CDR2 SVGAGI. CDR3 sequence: CASALGGKNEKLFF. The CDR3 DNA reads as TGTGCCAGCGCGTTGGGGGGTAAAAATGAAAAACTGTTTTTT.